This T cell receptor (beta chain) was obtained from a study of shared clonotypes between healthy human individuals. None of the donors, who were healthy HIV-negative adults, had recently had acute infections or vaccinations. Assay execution proceeded at the deep level. Splitting of each subset's genomic DNA was done evenly across several immunoSEQ plates. Sequencing on ten immunoSEQ deep assay plates was performed for unsorted PBMC DNA. Sequencing was performed with immunoSEQ multiplex PCR; in TCRdb, only in-frame clones are kept and a portion is missing. The table includes roughly 510,000 clones, about three quarters detected once. The CDR3 runs 15 residues. The germline CDR1 and CDR2 sequences are SGHAT and FQDESV (reference sequence). V was shortened by 4 bases and J by 7 bases, with 19 bases between the two germline ends.

The V call is TRBV11-1, the J call TRBJ2-5; D uncertain. The receptor's source is a woman in her 40s in good health. Some clones in this sample may be carry-over from other donors' samples. The specimen was PBMCs. The CDR3 protein is CASSYNPDGEGTQYF. The CDR3 coding sequence is TGTGCCAGCAGCTACAACCCGGACGGAGAAGGGACCCAGTACTTC.